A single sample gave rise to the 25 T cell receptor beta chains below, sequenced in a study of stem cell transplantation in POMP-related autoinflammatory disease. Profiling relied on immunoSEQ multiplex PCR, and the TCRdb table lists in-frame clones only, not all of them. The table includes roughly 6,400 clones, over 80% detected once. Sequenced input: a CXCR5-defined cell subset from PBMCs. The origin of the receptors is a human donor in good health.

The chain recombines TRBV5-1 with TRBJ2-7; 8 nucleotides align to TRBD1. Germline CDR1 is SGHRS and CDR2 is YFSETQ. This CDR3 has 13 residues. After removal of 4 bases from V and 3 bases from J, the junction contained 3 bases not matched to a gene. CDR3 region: CASSPTGGYEQYF. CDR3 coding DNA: TGCGCCAGCAGCCCCACAGGGGGCTACGAGCAGTACTTC.

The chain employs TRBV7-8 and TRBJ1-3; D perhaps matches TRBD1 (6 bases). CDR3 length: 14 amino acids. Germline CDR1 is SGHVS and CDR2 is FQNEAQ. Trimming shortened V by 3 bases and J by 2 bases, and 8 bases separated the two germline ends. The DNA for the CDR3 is TGTGCCAGCAGCTTGGGGGGCGCTGGAAACACCATATATTTT. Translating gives CASSLGGAGNTIYF.

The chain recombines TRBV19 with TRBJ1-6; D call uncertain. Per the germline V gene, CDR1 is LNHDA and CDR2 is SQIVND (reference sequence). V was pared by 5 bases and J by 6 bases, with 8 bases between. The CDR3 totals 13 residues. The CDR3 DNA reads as TGTGCCAGTAGTGAGGCGTTTAATTCACCCCTCCACTTT. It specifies CASSEAFNSPLHF.

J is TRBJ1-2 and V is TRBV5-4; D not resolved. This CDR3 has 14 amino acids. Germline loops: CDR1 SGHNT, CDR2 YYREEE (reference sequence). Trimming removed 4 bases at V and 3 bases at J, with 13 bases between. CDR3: CASSPMDGDYGYTF. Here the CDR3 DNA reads TGTGCCAGCAGCCCCATGGACGGAGACTATGGCTACACCTTC.

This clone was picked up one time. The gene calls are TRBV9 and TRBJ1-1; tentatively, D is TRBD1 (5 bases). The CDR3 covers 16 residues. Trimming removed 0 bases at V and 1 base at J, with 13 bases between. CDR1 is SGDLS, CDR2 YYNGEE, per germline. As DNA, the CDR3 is TGTGCCAGCAGCGTAGGGGTAGGGGCCGGGAACACTGAAGCTTTCTTT. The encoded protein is CASSVGVGAGNTEAFF.

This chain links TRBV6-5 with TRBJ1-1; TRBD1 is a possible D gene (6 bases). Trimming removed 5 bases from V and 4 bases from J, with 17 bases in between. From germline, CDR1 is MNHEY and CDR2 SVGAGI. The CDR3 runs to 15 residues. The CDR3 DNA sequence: TGTGCCAGCAGTACCTTCGGGGGCGCAGGCACTGAAGCTTTCTTT. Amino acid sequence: CASSTFGGAGTEAFF.

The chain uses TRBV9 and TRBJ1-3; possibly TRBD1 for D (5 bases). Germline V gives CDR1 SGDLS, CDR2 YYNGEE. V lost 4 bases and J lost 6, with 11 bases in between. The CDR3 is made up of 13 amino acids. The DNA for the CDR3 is TGTGCCAGCAGCCCGGGGCCAAAAAACACCATATATTTT. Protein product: CASSPGPKNTIYF.

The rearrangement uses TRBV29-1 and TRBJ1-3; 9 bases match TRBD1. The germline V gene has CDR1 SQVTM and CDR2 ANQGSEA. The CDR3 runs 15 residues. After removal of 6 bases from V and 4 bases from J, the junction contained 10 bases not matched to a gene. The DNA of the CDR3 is TGCAGCGTCATACCCCGGGACAGGGTGGGAAACACCATATATTTT. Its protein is CSVIPRDRVGNTIYF. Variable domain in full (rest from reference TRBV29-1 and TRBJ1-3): SAVISQKPSRDICQRGTSLTIQCQVDSQVTMMFWYRQQPGQSLTLIATANQGSEATYESGFVIDKFPISRPNLTFSTLTVSNMSPEDSSIYLCSVIPRDRVGNTIYFGEGSWLTVV.

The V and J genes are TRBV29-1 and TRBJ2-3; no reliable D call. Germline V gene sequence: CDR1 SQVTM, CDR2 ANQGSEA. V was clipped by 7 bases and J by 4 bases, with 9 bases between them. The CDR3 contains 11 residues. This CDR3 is CSATLPDTQYF. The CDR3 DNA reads TGCAGCGCGACCCTCCCAGATACGCAGTATTTT.

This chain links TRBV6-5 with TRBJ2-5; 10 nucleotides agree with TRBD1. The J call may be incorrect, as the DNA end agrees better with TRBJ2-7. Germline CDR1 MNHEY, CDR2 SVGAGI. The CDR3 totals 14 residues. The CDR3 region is CASSTGQGLDEQYF. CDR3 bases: TGTGCCAGCAGTACGGGACAGGGGTTGGACGAGCAGTACTTC.

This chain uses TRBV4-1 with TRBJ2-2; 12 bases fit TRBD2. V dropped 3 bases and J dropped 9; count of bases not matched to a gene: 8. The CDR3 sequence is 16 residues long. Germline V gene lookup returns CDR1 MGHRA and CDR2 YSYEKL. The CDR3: CASSQSTSGGLRELFF. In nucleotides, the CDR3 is TGCGCCAGCAGCCAGTCGACTAGCGGGGGCCTCCGGGAGCTGTTTTTT.

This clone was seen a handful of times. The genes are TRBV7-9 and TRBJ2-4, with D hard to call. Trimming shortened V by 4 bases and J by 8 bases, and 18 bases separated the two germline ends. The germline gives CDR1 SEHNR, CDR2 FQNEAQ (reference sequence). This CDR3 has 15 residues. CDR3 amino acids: CASSYNGPNGDIQYF. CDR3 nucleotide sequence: TGTGCCAGCAGCTATAATGGGCCAAATGGAGACATTCAGTACTTC.

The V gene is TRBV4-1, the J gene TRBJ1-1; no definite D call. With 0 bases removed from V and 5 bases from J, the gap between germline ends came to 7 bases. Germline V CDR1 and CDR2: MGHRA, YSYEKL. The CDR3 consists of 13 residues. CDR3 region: CASSQDRLTEAFF. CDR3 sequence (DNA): TGCGCCAGCAGCCAAGATCGCTTGACTGAAGCTTTCTTT.

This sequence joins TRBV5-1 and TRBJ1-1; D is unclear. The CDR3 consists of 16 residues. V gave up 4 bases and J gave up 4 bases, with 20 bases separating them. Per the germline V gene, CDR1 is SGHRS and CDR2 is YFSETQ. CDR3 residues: CASSRLRSGEGTEAFF. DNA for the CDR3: TGCGCCAGCAGCCGCCTTCGTTCCGGGGAAGGCACTGAAGCTTTCTTT. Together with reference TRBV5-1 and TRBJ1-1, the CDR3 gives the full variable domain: KAGVTQTPRYLIKTRGQQVTLSCSPISGHRSVSWYQQTPGQGLQFLFEYFSETQRNKGNFPGRFSGRQFSNSRSEMNVSTLELGDSALYLCASSRLRSGEGTEAFFGQGTRLTVV.

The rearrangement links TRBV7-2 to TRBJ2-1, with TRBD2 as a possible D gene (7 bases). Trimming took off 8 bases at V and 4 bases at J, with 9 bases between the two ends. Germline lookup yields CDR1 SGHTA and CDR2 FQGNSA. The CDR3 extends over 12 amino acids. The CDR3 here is CASGGAYNEQFF. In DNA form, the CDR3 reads TGTGCCAGCGGGGGGGCGTACAATGAGCAGTTCTTC.

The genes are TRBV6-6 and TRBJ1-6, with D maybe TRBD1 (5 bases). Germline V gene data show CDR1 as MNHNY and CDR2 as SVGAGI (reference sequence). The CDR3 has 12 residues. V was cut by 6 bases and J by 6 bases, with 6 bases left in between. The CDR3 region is CASRGPNSPLHF. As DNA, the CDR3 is TGTGCCAGCAGGGGACCTAATTCACCCCTCCACTTT.

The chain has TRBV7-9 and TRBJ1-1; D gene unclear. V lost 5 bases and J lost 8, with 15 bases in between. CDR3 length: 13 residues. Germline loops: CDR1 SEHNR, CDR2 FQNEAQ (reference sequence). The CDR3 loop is CASSPGQVSEAFF. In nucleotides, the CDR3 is TGTGCCAGCAGCCCGGGCCAGGTTTCAGAAGCTTTCTTT.

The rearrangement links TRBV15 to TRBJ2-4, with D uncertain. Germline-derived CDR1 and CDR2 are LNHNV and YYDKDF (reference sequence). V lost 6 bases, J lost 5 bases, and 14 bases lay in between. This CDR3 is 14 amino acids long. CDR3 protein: CATSTGPPENIQYF. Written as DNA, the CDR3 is TGTGCCACCAGTACCGGTCCGCCGGAAAACATTCAGTACTTC.

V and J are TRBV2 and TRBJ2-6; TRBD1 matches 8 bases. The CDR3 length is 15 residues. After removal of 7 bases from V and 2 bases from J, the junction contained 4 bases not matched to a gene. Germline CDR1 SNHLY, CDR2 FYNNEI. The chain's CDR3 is CASTLQGAGANVLTF. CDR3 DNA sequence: TGTGCCAGCACTCTACAGGGGGCTGGGGCCAACGTCCTGACTTTC.

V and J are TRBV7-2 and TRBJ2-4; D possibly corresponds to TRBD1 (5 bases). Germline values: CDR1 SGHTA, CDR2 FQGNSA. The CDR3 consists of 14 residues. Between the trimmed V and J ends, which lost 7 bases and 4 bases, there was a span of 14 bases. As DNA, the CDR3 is TGTGCCAGCACCCCCATGGGGCCGAAAAACATTCAGTACTTC. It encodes CASTPMGPKNIQYF. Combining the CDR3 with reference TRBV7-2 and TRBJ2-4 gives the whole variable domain GAGVSQSPSNKVTEKGKDVELRCDPISGHTALYWYRQSLGQGLEFLIYFQGNSAPDKSGLPSDRFSAERTGGSVSTLTIQRTQQEDSAVYLCASTPMGPKNIQYFGAGTRLSVL.

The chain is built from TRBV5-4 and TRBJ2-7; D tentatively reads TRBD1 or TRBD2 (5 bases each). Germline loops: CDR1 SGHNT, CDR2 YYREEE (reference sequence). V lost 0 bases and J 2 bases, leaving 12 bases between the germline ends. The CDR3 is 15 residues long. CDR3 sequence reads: CASSLVTGTTYEQYF. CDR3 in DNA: TGTGCCAGCAGCTTGGTGACCGGGACCACCTACGAGCAGTACTTC. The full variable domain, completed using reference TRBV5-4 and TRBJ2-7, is ETGVTQSPTHLIKTRGQQVTLRCSSQSGHNTVSWYQQALGQGPQFIFQYYREEENGRGNFPPRFSGLQFPNYSSELNVNALELDDSALYLCASSLVTGTTYEQYFGPGTRLTVT.

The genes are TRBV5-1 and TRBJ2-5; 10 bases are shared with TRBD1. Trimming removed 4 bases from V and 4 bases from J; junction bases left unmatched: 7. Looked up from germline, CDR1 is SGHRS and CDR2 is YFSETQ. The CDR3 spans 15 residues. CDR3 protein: CASSPGQGTRETQYF. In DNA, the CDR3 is TGCGCCAGCAGCCCGGGACAGGGGACGAGAGAGACCCAGTACTTC.

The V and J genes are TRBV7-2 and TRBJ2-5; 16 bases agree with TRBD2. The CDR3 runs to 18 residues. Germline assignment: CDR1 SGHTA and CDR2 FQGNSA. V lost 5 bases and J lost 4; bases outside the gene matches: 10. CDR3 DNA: TGTGCCAGCAGCGGCCGGGGACTAGCGGGGGGGCGGGGAGAGACCCAGTACTTC. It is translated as CASSGRGLAGGRGETQYF.

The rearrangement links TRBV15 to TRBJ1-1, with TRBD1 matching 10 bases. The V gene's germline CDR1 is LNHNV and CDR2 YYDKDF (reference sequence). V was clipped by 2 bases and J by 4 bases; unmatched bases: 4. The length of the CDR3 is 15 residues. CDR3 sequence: CATSRKRDRGTEAFF. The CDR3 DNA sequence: TGTGCCACCAGCAGAAAAAGGGACAGGGGCACTGAAGCTTTCTTT.

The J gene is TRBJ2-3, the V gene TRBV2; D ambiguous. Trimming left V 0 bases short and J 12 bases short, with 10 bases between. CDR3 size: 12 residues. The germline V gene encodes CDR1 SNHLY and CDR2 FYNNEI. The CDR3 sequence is CASSEALPDQYF. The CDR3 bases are TGTGCCAGCAGTGAAGCGCTTCCTGATCAGTATTTT. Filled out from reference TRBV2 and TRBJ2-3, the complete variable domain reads EPEVTQTPSHQVTQMGQEVILRCVPISNHLYFYWYRQILGQKVEFLVSFYNNEISEKSEIFDDQFSVERPDGSNFTLKIRSTKLEDSAMYFCASSEALPDQYFGPGTRLTVL.